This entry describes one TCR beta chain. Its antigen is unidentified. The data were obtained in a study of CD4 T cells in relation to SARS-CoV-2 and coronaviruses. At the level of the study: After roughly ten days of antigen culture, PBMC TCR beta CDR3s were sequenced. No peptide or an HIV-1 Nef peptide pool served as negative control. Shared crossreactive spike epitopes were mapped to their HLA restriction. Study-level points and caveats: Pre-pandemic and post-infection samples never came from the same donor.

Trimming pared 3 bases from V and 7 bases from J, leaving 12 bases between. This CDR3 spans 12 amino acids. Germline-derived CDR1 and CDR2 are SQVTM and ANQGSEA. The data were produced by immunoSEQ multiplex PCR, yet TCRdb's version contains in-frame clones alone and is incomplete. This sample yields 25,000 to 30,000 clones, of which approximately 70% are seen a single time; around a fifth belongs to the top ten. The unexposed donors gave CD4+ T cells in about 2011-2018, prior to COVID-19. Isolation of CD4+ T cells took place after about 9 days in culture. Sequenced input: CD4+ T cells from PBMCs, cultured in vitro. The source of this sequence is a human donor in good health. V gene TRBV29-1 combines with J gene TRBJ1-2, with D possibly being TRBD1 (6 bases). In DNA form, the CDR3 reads TGCAGCGTTGAGAGGACAGTGGCTGGCTACACCTTC. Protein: CSVERTVAGYTF.